This T cell receptor (beta chain) was recorded in a study of T cell changes during pregnancy in multiple sclerosis. Per the germline V gene, CDR1 is ENHRY and CDR2 is SYGVKD. Losses at the gene ends were 5 bases for V and 3 bases for J; bases not matched to a gene: 4. This CDR3 contains 14 residues. Sequenced by immunoSEQ multiplex PCR; TCRdb stores in-frame clones only, minus some. The repertoire holds about 40,000 clones, with around 92% as singletons. The chain is built from TRBV10-3 and TRBJ2-7; 10 nucleotides agree with TRBD2. The source material was CD8+ T cells from peripheral blood mononuclear cells, sampled in the third trimester of pregnancy. The clonotype originates from a female donor with multiple sclerosis, enrolled in a pregnancy study. CDR3 DNA: TGTGCCATCAGTCTAGCGGGGGAGAGCTACGAGCAGTACTTC. Its protein product is CAISLAGESYEQYF.